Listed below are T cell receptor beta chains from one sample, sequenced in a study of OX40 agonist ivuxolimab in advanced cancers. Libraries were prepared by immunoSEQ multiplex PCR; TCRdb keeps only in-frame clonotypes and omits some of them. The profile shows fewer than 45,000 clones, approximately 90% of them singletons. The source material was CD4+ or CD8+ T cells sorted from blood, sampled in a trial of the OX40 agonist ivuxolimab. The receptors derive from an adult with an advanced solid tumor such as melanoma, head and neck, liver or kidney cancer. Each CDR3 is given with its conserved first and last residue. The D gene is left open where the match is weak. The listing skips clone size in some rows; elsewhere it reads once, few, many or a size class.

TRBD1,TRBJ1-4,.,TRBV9,CASSVAGGLNEKLFF,TGTGCCAGCAGCGTAGCAGGGGGCCTTAATGAAAAACTGTTTTTT
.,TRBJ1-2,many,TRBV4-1,CASSQGPPDSGDYGYTF,TGCGCCAGCAGCCAAGGGCCCCCGGATAGCGGGGACTATGGCTACACCTTC
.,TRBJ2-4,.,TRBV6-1,CASSEWGLGLKNIQYF,TGTGCCAGCAGTGAATGGGGCCTAGGTTTAAAAAACATTCAGTACTTC
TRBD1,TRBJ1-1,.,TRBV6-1,CASRSPDRGTEAFF,TGTGCCAGCAGGTCACCGGACAGGGGAACTGAAGCTTTCTTT
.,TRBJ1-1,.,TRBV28,CASSYGENTEAFF,TGTGCCAGCAGTTATGGGGAGAACACTGAAGCTTTCTTT
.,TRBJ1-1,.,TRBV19,CASSIDLHRHTEAFF,TGTGCCAGTAGTATAGATCTACATAGACACACTGAAGCTTTCTTT
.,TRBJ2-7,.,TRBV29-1,CSVVEDFHEQYF,TGCAGCGTTGTTGAGGACTTCCACGAGCAGTACTTC
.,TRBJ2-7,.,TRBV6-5,CASSLTASYEQYF,TGTGCCAGCAGTTTGACGGCCTCCTACGAGCAGTACTTC
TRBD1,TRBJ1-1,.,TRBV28,CASSSRGQGDTEAFF,TGTGCCAGCAGTTCCCGGGGACAGGGCGACACTGAAGCTTTCTTT
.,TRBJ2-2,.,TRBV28,CASSFHPLEGGELFF,TGTGCCAGCAGTTTCCATCCCCTGGAGGGCGGGGAGCTGTTTTTT
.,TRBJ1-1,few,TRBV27,CASRLTAGPNTEAFF,TGTGCCAGCAGACTGACTGCAGGGCCTAACACTGAAGCTTTCTTT
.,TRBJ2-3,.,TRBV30,CAWSVLEAGDTQYF,TGTGCCTGGAGTGTACTTGAAGCGGGAGATACGCAGTATTTT
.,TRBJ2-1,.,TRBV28,CASTHQVTNEQFF,TGTGCCAGCACGCACCAGGTAACGAATGAGCAGTTCTTC
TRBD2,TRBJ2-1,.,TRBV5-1,CASSPRPREDSYNEQFF,TGCGCCAGCAGCCCCCGACCGCGGGAGGACTCCTACAATGAGCAGTTCTTC
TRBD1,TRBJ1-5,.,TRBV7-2,CASSGGQGFGQPQHF,TGTGCCAGCAGCGGGGGACAGGGGTTCGGTCAGCCCCAGCATTTT
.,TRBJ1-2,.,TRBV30,CAWSPGTPVSYGYTF,TGTGCCTGGAGTCCCGGGACTCCTGTCTCTTATGGCTACACCTTC
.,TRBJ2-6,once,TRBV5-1,CASSDGSRKWSSGANVLTF,TGCGCCAGCAGCGATGGCAGCCGAAAATGGTCCTCTGGGGCCAACGTCCTGACTTTC
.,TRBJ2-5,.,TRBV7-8,CASRYRGLLETQYF,TGTGCCAGCAGATACCGGGGGCTGTTGGAGACCCAGTACTTC
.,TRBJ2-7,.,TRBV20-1,CSAPVGYEQYF,TGCAGTGCCCCGGTCGGCTACGAGCAGTACTTC
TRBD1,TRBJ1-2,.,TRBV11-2,CASSLKGQGALGYTF,TGTGCCAGCAGCTTAAAGGGACAGGGGGCGTTGGGCTACACCTTC
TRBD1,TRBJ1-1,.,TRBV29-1,CSVGGTDSMDTEAFF,TGCAGCGTTGGAGGGACAGACAGTATGGACACTGAAGCTTTCTTT
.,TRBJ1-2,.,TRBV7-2,CASSLGTAAYGYTF,TGTGCCAGCAGCTTAGGGACAGCAGCTTATGGCTACACCTTC
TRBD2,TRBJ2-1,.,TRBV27,CASTPARLAGASEQFF,TGTGCCAGCACCCCTGCGAGACTAGCGGGAGCCAGTGAGCAGTTCTTC
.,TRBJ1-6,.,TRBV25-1,CASRTNSPYNSPLHF,TGTGCCAGCAGAACAAACAGCCCCTATAATTCACCCCTCCACTTT
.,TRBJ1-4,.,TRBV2,CASRLQGNNEKLFF,TGTGCCAGCAGACTCCAGGGAAATAATGAAAAACTGTTTTTT
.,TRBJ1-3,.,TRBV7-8,CASSLGVGLGNTIYF,TGTGCCAGCAGCTTAGGGGTAGGCCTCGGAAACACCATATATTTT
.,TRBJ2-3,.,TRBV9,CASSVDVAADTQYF,TGTGCCAGCAGCGTAGATGTAGCAGCAGATACGCAGTATTTT
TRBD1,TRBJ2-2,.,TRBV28,CASSRGGEGGELFF,TGTGCCAGCAGCCGAGGGGGCGAAGGCGGGGAGCTGTTTTTT
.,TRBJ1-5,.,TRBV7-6,CASSLLGANQPQHF,TGTGCCAGCAGCCTCCTAGGGGCCAATCAGCCCCAGCATTTT
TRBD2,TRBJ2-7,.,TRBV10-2,CATFGGAGEQYF,TGCGCCACCTTCGGGGGGGCGGGTGAGCAGTACTTC
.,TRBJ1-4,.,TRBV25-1,CASSEFEGANEKLFF,TGTGCCAGCAGTGAATTCGAGGGGGCTAATGAAAAACTGTTTTTT
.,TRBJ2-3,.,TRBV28,CASSFPPPGTDTQYF,TGTGCCAGCAGTTTCCCCCCCCCGGGCACAGATACGCAGTATTTT
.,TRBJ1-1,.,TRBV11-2,CASTPRRTEAFF,TGTGCCAGCACCCCCCGCCGAACTGAAGCTTTCTTT
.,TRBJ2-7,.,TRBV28,CASSFGDSTTYEQYF,TGTGCCAGCAGTTTCGGTGACAGTACCACCTACGAGCAGTACTTC
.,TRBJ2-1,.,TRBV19,CASSISGLYNEQFF,TGTGCCAGTAGTATTAGCGGCCTCTACAATGAGCAGTTCTTC
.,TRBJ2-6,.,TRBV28,CASSFETETPGAGANVLTF,TGTGCCAGCAGTTTTGAGACCGAGACACCGGGGGCAGGGGCCAACGTCCTGACTTTC
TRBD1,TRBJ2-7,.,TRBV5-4,CASTQIGTGNEQYF,TGTGCCAGCACCCAGATAGGGACAGGGAACGAGCAGTACTTC
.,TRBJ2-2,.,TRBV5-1,CASSFTLSGELFF,TGCGCCAGCAGCTTCACACTCTCCGGGGAGCTGTTTTTT
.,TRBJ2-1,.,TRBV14,CASREAGGLNEQFF,TGTGCCAGCAGGGAGGCGGGCGGCTTAAATGAGCAGTTCTTC
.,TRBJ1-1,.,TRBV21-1,CASSNAEAFF,TGTGCCAGCAGCAACGCTGAAGCTTTCTTT
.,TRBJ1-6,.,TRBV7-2,CASSPEAGKTLHF,TGTGCCAGCAGCCCGGAAGCAGGGAAAACCCTCCACTTT
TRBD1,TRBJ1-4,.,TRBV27,CASSSGTGPGEKLFF,TGTGCCAGCAGTTCGGGGACAGGCCCGGGGGAAAAACTGTTTTTT
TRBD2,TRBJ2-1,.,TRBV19,CASSALGSGGPDEQFF,TGTGCCAGTAGTGCCCTCGGGTCGGGGGGGCCTGATGAGCAGTTCTTC
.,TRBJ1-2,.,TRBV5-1,CASSLKSANYGYTF,TGCGCCAGCAGCTTGAAGTCGGCTAACTATGGCTACACCTTC
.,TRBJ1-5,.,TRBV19,CASSPTGTSNQPQHF,TGTGCCAGTAGTCCCACGGGAACGAGCAATCAGCCCCAGCATTTT
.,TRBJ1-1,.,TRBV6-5,CASSSGVTETEAFF,TGTGCCAGCAGTTCCGGGGTCACAGAGACTGAAGCTTTCTTT
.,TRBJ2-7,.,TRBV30,CAFRDTYEQYF,TGTGCCTTCAGGGATACCTACGAGCAGTACTTC
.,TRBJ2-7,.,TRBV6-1,CASSEIYEQYF,TGTGCCAGCAGTGAGATCTACGAGCAGTACTTC
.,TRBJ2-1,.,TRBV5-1,CASSLGGSIYNEQFF,TGCGCCAGCAGCTTGGGAGGGAGTATCTACAATGAGCAGTTCTTC
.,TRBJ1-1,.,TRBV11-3,CASSQYRSSEAFF,TGTGCCAGCAGCCAGTACAGGTCCTCTGAAGCTTTCTTT
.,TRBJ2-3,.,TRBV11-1,CASSLAGADTQYF,TGTGCCAGCAGCTTAGCAGGGGCAGATACGCAGTATTTT
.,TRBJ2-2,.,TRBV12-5,CASGLALPGLGTGELFF,TGTGCTAGTGGTTTGGCCCTCCCAGGGCTTGGGACCGGGGAGCTGTTTTTT
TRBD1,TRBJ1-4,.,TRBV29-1,CSVRPGTGNEKLFF,TGCAGCGTCCGTCCCGGGACAGGGAATGAAAAACTGTTTTTT
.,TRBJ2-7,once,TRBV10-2,CASQKRGVYEQYF,TGCGCCAGCCAAAAGCGAGGGGTGTACGAGCAGTACTTC
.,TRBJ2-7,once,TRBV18,CASSHGLTTYEQYF,TGTGCCAGCTCACACGGGCTGACAACCTACGAGCAGTACTTC
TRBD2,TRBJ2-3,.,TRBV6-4,CASSRTAGTDTQYF,TGTGCCAGCAGCCGTACAGCGGGGACAGATACGCAGTATTTT